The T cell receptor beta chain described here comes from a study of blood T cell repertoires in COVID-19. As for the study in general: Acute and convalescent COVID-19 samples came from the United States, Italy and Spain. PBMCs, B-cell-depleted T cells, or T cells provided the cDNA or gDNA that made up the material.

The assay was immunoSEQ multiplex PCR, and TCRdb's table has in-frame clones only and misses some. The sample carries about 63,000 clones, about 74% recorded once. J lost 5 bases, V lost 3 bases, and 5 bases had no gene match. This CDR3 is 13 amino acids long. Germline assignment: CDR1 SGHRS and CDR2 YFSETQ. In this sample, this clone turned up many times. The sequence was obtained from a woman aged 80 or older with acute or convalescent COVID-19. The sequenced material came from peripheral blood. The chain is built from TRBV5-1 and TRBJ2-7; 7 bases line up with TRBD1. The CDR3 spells CASSSGQQNEQYF. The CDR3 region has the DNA TGCGCCAGCAGCTCGGGACAGCAAAACGAGCAGTACTTC.